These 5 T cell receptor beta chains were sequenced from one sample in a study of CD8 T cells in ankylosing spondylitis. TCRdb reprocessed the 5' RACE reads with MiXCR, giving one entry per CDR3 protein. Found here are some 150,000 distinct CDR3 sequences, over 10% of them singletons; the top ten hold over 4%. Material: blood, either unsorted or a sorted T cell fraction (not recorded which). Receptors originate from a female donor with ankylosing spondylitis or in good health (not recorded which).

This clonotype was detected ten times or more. The CDR3 loop is CASSLAGQGAHTIYF. The CDR3, as DNA: TGCGCCAGCAGCTTGGCTGGGCAGGGGGCGCACACCATATATTTT. The rearrangement joins TRBV5-1 to TRBJ1-3, with 8 positions matching TRBD1. The germline gives CDR1 SGHRS, CDR2 YFSETQ. Trimming at V came to 0 bases and at J to 8 bases, leaving 7 bases not matched to a gene. This CDR3 region has 15 residues.

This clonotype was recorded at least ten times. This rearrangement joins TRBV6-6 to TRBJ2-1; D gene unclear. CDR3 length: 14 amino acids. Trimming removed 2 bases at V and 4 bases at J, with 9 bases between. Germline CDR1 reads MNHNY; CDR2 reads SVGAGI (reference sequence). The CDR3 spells CASSYSRNYNEQFF. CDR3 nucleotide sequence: TGTGCCAGCAGTTACAGTCGAAATTACAATGAGCAGTTCTTC.

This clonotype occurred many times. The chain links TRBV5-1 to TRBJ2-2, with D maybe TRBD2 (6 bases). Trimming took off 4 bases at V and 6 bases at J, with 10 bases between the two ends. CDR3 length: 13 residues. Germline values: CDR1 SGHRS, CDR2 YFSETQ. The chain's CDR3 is CASSEPGAGELFF. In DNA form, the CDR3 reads TGCGCCAGCAGCGAGCCGGGGGCCGGGGAGCTGTTTTTT. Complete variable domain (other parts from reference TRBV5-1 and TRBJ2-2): KAGVTQTPRYLIKTRGQQVTLSCSPISGHRSVSWYQQTPGQGLQFLFEYFSETQRNKGNFPGRFSGRQFSNSRSEMNVSTLELGDSALYLCASSEPGAGELFFGEGSRLTVL.

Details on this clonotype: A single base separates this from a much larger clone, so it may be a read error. CDR3 in DNA: TGCGCCAGCAGCTTGACTCTAGCGGGATCCTACGAGCAGTCCTTC. Translation gives CASSLTLAGSYEQSF. This chain connects TRBV5-1 to TRBJ2-7; the match to TRBD2 covers 9 bases. The CDR3 totals 15 residues. Germline V CDR1 and CDR2: SGHRS, YFSETQ.

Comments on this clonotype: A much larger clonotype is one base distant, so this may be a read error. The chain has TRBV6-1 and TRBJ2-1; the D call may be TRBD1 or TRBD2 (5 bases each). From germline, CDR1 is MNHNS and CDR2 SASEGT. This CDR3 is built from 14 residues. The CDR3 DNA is TGTGCCAGCAGTAGGGACGGCTACTACAATGAGCAGCTCTTC. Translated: CASSRDGYYNEQLF.